The 15 T cell receptor beta chains below come from one sample, sequenced in a study of blood T cell repertoires in COVID-19. Assay used: immunoSEQ multiplex PCR; TCRdb lists only in-frame clones, some missing. The repertoire has around 340,000 clones, 65% to 90% of them found once; the top ten carry about 4.2%. The sequenced sample consisted of PBMCs or T cells enriched from blood (not recorded which). The receptors here all came from a woman between 40 and 50 years old with acute COVID-19.

The V call is TRBV5-1, the J call TRBJ2-3; 11 positions agree with TRBD2. CDR3 length: 15 amino acids. Germline CDR1 and CDR2: SGHRS and YFSETQ. Germline trimming cut 0 bases from V and 4 bases from J; bases unmatched to any gene: 1. CDR3 amino acids: CASSLGLAGSDTQYF. The DNA of the CDR3 is TGCGCCAGCAGCTTGGGACTAGCGGGGTCAGATACGCAGTATTTT.

This chain connects TRBV3-1 (or the pseudogene TRBV3-2) to TRBJ2-1, with 11 bases aligning to TRBD2. The CDR3 spans 16 residues. CDR1 is LGHDT, CDR2 YNNKEL, per germline (reference sequence). J lost 4 bases, V lost 4 bases, and 6 bases had no gene match. CDR3 sequence reads: CASSPRLAGQYNEQFF. The CDR3 nucleotides are TGTGCCAGCAGCCCGCGACTAGCGGGACAGTACAATGAGCAGTTCTTC.

The chain uses TRBV5-1 and TRBJ2-3, with D possibly being TRBD2 (7 bases). This CDR3 has 15 amino acids. Trimming pared 4 bases from V and 4 bases from J, leaving 16 bases between. Germline V gives CDR1 SGHRS, CDR2 YFSETQ. This chain's CDR3 is CASSAQWGGADTQYF. The CDR3 DNA reads TGCGCCAGCAGCGCCCAATGGGGGGGCGCAGATACGCAGTATTTT.

The rearrangement uses TRBV5-6 and TRBJ2-5; tentative D call: TRBD1 (5 bases). Germline V gene sequence: CDR1 SGHDT, CDR2 YYEEEE. The CDR3 contains 15 residues. V lost 7 bases and J 5 bases, leaving 21 bases between the germline ends. CDR3 in DNA: TGTGCCAGCCAGGCTTCAGGGCGGATGGGGGAGACCCAGTACTTC. Protein product: CASQASGRMGETQYF.

The V gene is TRBV7-8, the J gene TRBJ1-2, with no clear D. The germline V gene has CDR1 SGHVS and CDR2 FQNEAQ. V was shortened by 1 base and J by 4 bases, with 7 bases between the two germline ends. CDR3 size: 13 residues. CDR3 loop: CASSLGSRYGYTF. The CDR3 bases are TGTGCCAGCAGCTTAGGCAGTCGCTATGGCTACACCTTC.

V is TRBV3-1 (or the pseudogene TRBV3-2) and J is TRBJ1-1; 7 bases line up with TRBD1. The J segment lost 10 bases and the V segment lost 1 base, leaving 9 bases of the junction unmatched. Germline CDR1 reads LGHDT; CDR2 reads YNNKEL (reference sequence). This CDR3 spans 14 amino acids. Written as DNA, the CDR3 is TGTGCCAGCAGCCAAGCTTCCCGGGACAGTGGAGCTTTCTTT. Its translation is CASSQASRDSGAFF.

The CDR3 region is CASTLGGGGETQYF. In DNA form, the CDR3 reads TGTGCCAGCACCCTAGGGGGAGGGGGAGAGACCCAGTACTTC. The chain has TRBV7-2 and TRBJ2-5; maybe TRBD2 (7 bases). Trimming shortened V by 7 bases and J by 4 bases, and 16 bases separated the two germline ends. The CDR3 is 14 residues long. Looked up from germline, CDR1 is SGHTA and CDR2 is FQGNSA.

This clone was observed a few times. The chain links TRBV3-1 (or the pseudogene TRBV3-2) to TRBJ1-4; 7 nucleotides align to TRBD1. Germline lookup yields CDR1 LGHDT and CDR2 YNNKEL (reference sequence). The CDR3 totals 15 residues. With 0 bases clipped from V and 7 bases from J, the junction kept 5 bases outside the gene matches. The CDR3 reads CASSQDWGTVEKLFF. Here the CDR3 DNA reads TGTGCCAGCAGCCAAGATTGGGGGACAGTTGAAAAACTGTTTTTT.

The chain links TRBV14 to TRBJ2-7, with D perhaps TRBD1 (6 bases). Germline assignment: CDR1 SGHDN and CDR2 FVKESK. Trimming took 1 base from V and 2 from J, leaving 12 bases between them. The CDR3 runs 15 residues. DNA for the CDR3: TGTGCCAGCAGCCAAGTATCGGGACACCCCTACGAGCAGTACTTC. This gives the protein CASSQVSGHPYEQYF.

The J gene is TRBJ2-3, the V gene TRBV5-1, with 7 bases that match TRBD1. The CDR3 runs 16 residues. The trim removed 4 bases at V and 2 bases at J, leaving 10 bases unmatched. Germline loops: CDR1 SGHRS, CDR2 YFSETQ. CDR3 loop: CASSVPQGWDTDTQYF. The CDR3 region has the DNA TGCGCCAGCAGCGTCCCACAGGGGTGGGACACAGATACGCAGTATTTT.

The chain combines TRBV28 with TRBJ2-1, with D perhaps TRBD2 (6 bases). The CDR3 consists of 16 residues. Germline V gene sequence: CDR1 MDHEN, CDR2 SYDVKM. V lost 2 bases, J lost 3 bases, and 14 bases lay in between. The CDR3 loop reads CASSLPGGGVYNEQFF. The CDR3 coding sequence is TGTGCCAGCAGTTTACCCGGAGGAGGGGTCTACAATGAGCAGTTCTTC.

V gene TRBV4-1 combines with J gene TRBJ1-1, with D perhaps matching TRBD1 (5 bases). Trimming left V 3 bases short and J 1 base short, with 12 bases between. This CDR3 comprises 15 residues. Germline assignment: CDR1 MGHRA and CDR2 YSYEKL. The chain's CDR3 is CASSHLGGTNTEAFF. CDR3 coding DNA: TGCGCCAGCAGCCATCTGGGGGGGACGAACACTGAAGCTTTCTTT.

CDR3: CASRRESSYEQYF. The CDR3 bases are TGTGCCAGCCGGCGGGAGAGCTCCTACGAGCAGTACTTC. This chain connects TRBV18 to TRBJ2-7; TRBD2 agrees at 7 bases. V lost 8 bases and J lost 0; bases outside the gene matches: 4. The CDR3 is made up of 13 amino acids. Germline values: CDR1 KGHSH, CDR2 LQKENI.

V and J are TRBV18 and TRBJ1-2; D uncertain. Trimming left V 0 bases short and J 3 bases short, with 8 bases between. Germline CDR1 KGHSH, CDR2 LQKENI. CDR3 size: 14 residues. CDR3: CASSPPSVYYGYTF. CDR3 coding DNA: TGTGCCAGCTCACCACCGTCAGTGTACTATGGCTACACCTTC.

This chain uses TRBV28 with TRBJ2-2; 10 positions agree with TRBD2. The CDR3 is made up of 18 amino acids. V trimming: 4 bases; J trimming: 2 bases; junction bases outside the gene matches: 10. Germline V CDR1 and CDR2: MDHEN, SYDVKM. In DNA, the CDR3 is TGTGCCAGCAGTTCAGGGTCGTTAGCGGGAGGAAACACCGGGGAGCTGTTTTTT. Protein product: CASSSGSLAGGNTGELFF.